This TCR beta chain comes out of a study of vaccination and CD4 T cells after COVID-19. A single record per CDR3 protein comes from TCRdb applying MiXCR to the PCR reads. The data show 15,000 to 20,000 distinct CDR3 sequences, 45% to 70% seen once. The CDR3 runs to 17 residues. Trimming at V came to 3 bases and at J to 1 base, leaving 12 bases not matched to a gene. Per germline, CDR1 MDHEN and CDR2 SYDVKM. J is TRBJ2-7 and V is TRBV28, with 7 bases identical to TRBD2. The source of this sequence is a human donor who had recovered from COVID-19. The sample in question was CD4+ T cells from blood, obtained after SARS-CoV-2 vaccination. The CDR3 is CASSLPPLSSGSYEQYF. In DNA form, the CDR3 reads TGTGCCAGCAGTTTGCCCCCGCTGAGTAGCGGGTCCTACGAGCAGTACTTC.